Shown below are 5 T cell receptor beta chains from a single sample sequenced in a study of T cell repertoires in cytomegalovirus infection. No antigen is known for these receptors. TCRdb processed the reads anew with MiXCR; each CDR3 protein has one entry. In the table there are about 890,000 distinct CDR3 sequences, 30% to 40% of which are singletons. Sequenced material: cultured CD8+ T cells from PBMCs, taken from culture after CMV antigen stimulation. These receptors originate from a human donor in good health (CMV status not recorded). Some clones in this sample may be carry-over from other donors' samples.

This rearrangement joins TRBV4-3 to TRBJ2-7; tentatively, D is TRBD1 (6 bases). V was pared by 4 bases and J by 3 bases, with 16 bases between. Germline CDR1 LGHNA, CDR2 YSLEER. CDR3 length: 15 amino acids. The CDR3, as DNA: TGCGCCAGCAGCCCCGGAACAGGGACGGGCTACGAGCAGTACGTC. Protein product: CASSPGTGTGYEQYV.

This chain uses TRBV28 with TRBJ1-2, with a tentative D call TRBD1 (5 bases). Germline CDR1 and CDR2: MDHEN and SYDVKM. This CDR3 is built from 14 residues. The V and J ends lost 6 bases and 2 bases respectively, with 13 bases between them. The CDR3 coding sequence is TGTGCCAGCAGGGACATTCCGCTGAACTATGGCTACACCTTC. This encodes CASRDIPLNYGYTF.

The rearrangement joins TRBV15 to TRBJ2-4; maybe TRBD2 (7 bases). The CDR3 is 15 residues long. Trimming stripped 0 bases from V and 5 bases from J, with 11 bases between. Germline CDR1 and CDR2: LNHNV and YYDKDF (reference sequence). This chain's CDR3 is CATSRDRGGQNIQYF. The CDR3 DNA reads as TGTGCCACCAGCAGAGATAGGGGGGGCCAAAACATTCAGTACTTC.

This clonotype was observed many times. Here the CDR3 DNA reads TGTGCCAGCAGTTGGACAGAGACGACGGTGCAGTATTTT. Protein sequence: CASSWTETTVQYF. This chain links TRBV28 with TRBJ2-3; possible D gene TRBD1, 6 bases. Between the trimmed V and J ends, which lost 4 bases and 11 bases, there was a span of 16 bases. The CDR3 runs to 13 residues. Germline V gene lookup returns CDR1 MDHEN and CDR2 SYDVKM.

There are a few counts of this clonotype. This sequence joins TRBV5-3 and TRBJ1-2; D unclear. TRBV5-3 is an ORF for which the function is uncertain. The V end was cut by 8 bases, the J end by 4 bases, with 21 bases between. The CDR3 runs 15 residues. CDR3 amino acids: CASSPGSRMAYGYTF. CDR3 in DNA: TGTGCCAGCAGCCCCGGGTCCAGGATGGCCTATGGCTACACCTTC.